The 5 T cell receptor beta chains reported below all come from one sample, sequenced in a study of CD8 T cells in ankylosing spondylitis. TCRdb recomputed calls from the 5' RACE reads with MiXCR, one row per CDR3 protein. The sample has some 40,000 distinct CDR3 sequences; 2.5% to 3.5% are singletons. The source material was blood, either unsorted or a sorted T cell fraction (not recorded which). These receptors were taken from a male donor with ankylosing spondylitis or in good health (not recorded which).

This clonotype was picked up many times. The chain joins TRBV21-1 to TRBJ2-1; TRBD1, the table's D call, was not compared with the DNA. TRBV21-1 is a listed pseudogene. This CDR3 has 16 amino acids. The DNA of the CDR3 is TGTGCCAGCAGCAAAAGGGGACCGCGACGGCATCGGGAGCAGTTCTTC. Its translation is CASSKRGPRRHREQFF.

This clonotype was picked up many times. The chain employs TRBV9 and TRBJ2-4; 13 nucleotides agree with TRBD2. J lost 6 bases, V lost 6 bases, and 9 bases had no gene match. Looked up from germline, CDR1 is SGDLS and CDR2 is YYNGEE. The CDR3 runs 16 residues. The CDR3 DNA follows: TGTGCCAGCACCCGGACTAGCGGGAGTGAGGGAAACATTCAGTACTTC. Its translation: CASTRTSGSEGNIQYF.

The chain employs TRBV9 and TRBJ2-1; D assignment may be TRBD1 or TRBD2 (5 bases each). V was clipped by 4 bases and J by 0 bases, with 17 bases between them. The CDR3 is 17 residues long. CDR1 SGDLS and CDR2 YYNGEE come from the germline V gene. CDR3 in amino acids: CASSRSKAGSSYNEQFF. The CDR3 DNA reads as TGTGCCAGCAGCCGATCTAAGGCAGGGAGCTCCTACAATGAGCAGTTCTTC.

This clonotype was picked up many times. CDR3 nucleotides: TGTGCCAGCAGCGTAGAGGCCTACACAGATACGCAGTATTTT. It is translated as CASSVEAYTDTQYF. The gene calls are TRBV9 and TRBJ2-3; D call uncertain. Trimming left V 0 bases short and J 2 bases short, with 7 bases between. The germline gives CDR1 SGDLS, CDR2 YYNGEE. The CDR3 runs to 14 residues. The variable domain in full, completed from reference TRBV9 and TRBJ2-3, reads DSGVTQTPKHLITATGQRVTLRCSPRSGDLSVYWYQQSLDQGLQFLIQYYNGEERAKGNILERFSAQQFPDLHSELNLSSLELGDSALYFCASSVEAYTDTQYFGPGTRLTVL.

This clonotype occurred many times. The chain combines TRBV9 with TRBJ2-3; no firm D call. V was clipped by 4 bases and J by 2 bases, with 11 bases between them. Per germline, CDR1 SGDLS and CDR2 YYNGEE. The CDR3 has 14 amino acids. The CDR3 sequence: CASSPHPNTDTQYF. The DNA for the CDR3 is TGTGCCAGCAGCCCCCACCCTAACACAGATACGCAGTATTTT.